Presented here are 25 T cell receptor delta chains from one specimen sequenced in a study of γδ T cells in repeated Plasmodium falciparum infection (dated by TCRdb to the early 2020s). Library preparation used multiplex PCR. Data came from an Illumina MiSeq. After TCRdb called clones again from the public reads with CATT, rows with identical DNA were merged. Here the sample has over 55,000 delta-chain clones; 1.7% occur a single time. The ten largest clones add up to 15% of the sample. For bulk TCR repertoire analysis, Vgamma9/Vdelta2+ and Vdelta2-negative gammadelta T cell populations were flow-sorted out of peripheral blood mononuclear cells. The material sequenced was gamma-delta T cells from blood. The receptors shown here come from a pool of human donors (malaria-infected and uninfected, not separated).

As for this clone: The mismatch at residue 16 between this DNA's translation and the TCRdb protein of a much larger clone likely reflects a read error; the protein shown is translated from the DNA. The chain has TRDV2 and TRDJ1; 9 nucleotides line up with TRDD3. TCRdb does not report a J gene; here it was assigned by matching the DNA to germline references. V gave up 1 base and J gave up 8 bases; unmatched junction bases: 31. In germline, CDR1 is GEAIGNYY, CDR2 EKD. This CDR3 region has 22 residues. CDR3 region: CACDTRQNFLRTLLGETEKLIF. CDR3 coding DNA: TGTGCCTGTGACACGAGGCAAAATTTCCTACGAACTTTACTGGGGGAGACGGAAAAACTCATCTTT.

This clone was picked up many times. The rearrangement links TRDV1 to TRDJ1; 11 bases match TRDD3. The germline V gene has CDR1 TSWWSYY and CDR2 QGS. Trimming removed 1 base from V and 4 bases from J; junction bases left unmatched: 14. The CDR3 is 19 amino acids. The CDR3 DNA reads as TGTGCTCTTGGGGAACGAAGTAATCCTGGGGGATACAGTAACGATAAACTCATCTTT. Translated: CALGERSNPGGYSNDKLIF.

This clone was counted a few times. Translating this DNA gives a protein that differs at residue 23 from the TCRdb one, which belongs to a much larger clone; a read error is likely, and the protein shown is this translation. The gene calls are TRDV1 and TRDJ2; perhaps TRDD2 as D (5 bases). The J gene was missing in TCRdb and was found by matching the end of the DNA to germline. Per germline, CDR1 TSWWSYY and CDR2 QGS. The CDR3 totals 30 residues. V lost 4 bases and J 1 base, leaving 55 bases between the germline ends. The CDR3 DNA is TGTGCTCTTGGGGGACTAACAACTAAACCCCCCCTACCCGGATTTCGTAATGATGCCTGTGGTAGTGTTTTGACAGCACAACTCTTCTTT. Translating gives CALGGLTTKPPLPGFRNDACGSVLTAQLFF.

This clone was found a few times. This likely came from a read error, as a far larger clone is one base away. The same CDR3 arises from other DNA sequences in this sample as well. Here the CDR3 reads CALGEFTRLPTYWGITGDKLIF. The CDR3 bases are TGTGCTCTTGGGGAATTTACGCGTCTTCCCACTTATTGGGGGATAACAGGCGATAAACTCATCTTT. The chain is built from TRDV1 and TRDJ1; TRDD3 agrees at 9 bases. Since TCRdb gives no J gene, matching the DNA to germline was used here to assign it. V lost 2 bases, J lost 4 bases, and 26 bases stayed unmatched. The CDR3 length is 22 residues. Germline V gene sequence: CDR1 TSWWSYY, CDR2 QGS.

This clone was detected only a few times. A far larger clone is just one base off, so this is likely a read error. Other DNA sequences from this sample encode an identical CDR3 as well. The chain is built from TRDV1 and TRDJ1; TRDD3 aligns across 10 bases. This CDR3 has 22 amino acids. Germline lookup yields CDR1 TSWWSYY and CDR2 QGS. The J segment lost 0 bases and the V segment lost 0 bases, leaving 19 bases of the junction unmatched. CDR3 DNA sequence: TGTGCTCTTGGGGAACTAAGCTATAACGTCTTACTGGGGGATGCTTACACCGATAAACTCATCTTT. This translates into CALGELSYNVLLGDAYTDKLIF.

This clone was detected many times. The chain employs TRDV2 and TRDJ1, with 8 positions matching TRDD3. Germline-derived CDR1 and CDR2 are GEAIGNYY and EKD. This CDR3 spans 18 amino acids. The junction had 11 bases not matched to a gene; V was cut back by 0 bases and J by 0 bases. The CDR3 loop is CACDTSRLGEAYTDKLIF. The CDR3 DNA sequence: TGTGCCTGTGACACCTCGCGGCTGGGGGAGGCCTACACCGATAAACTCATCTTT.

As for this clone: This likely came from a read error, as a far larger clone is one base away. The same CDR3 is also encoded by other DNA sequences in this sample. The rearrangement links TRDV2 to TRDJ1; 10 bases map to TRDD3. CDR3 length: 18 amino acids. Germline V CDR1 and CDR2: GEAIGNYY, EKD. The DNA of the CDR3 is TGTGCCTGTGACATTGGTACTGGGGGATCCGAGTACACCGATAAGCTCATCTTT. Translation gives CACDIGTGGSEYTDKLIF.

A word on this clone: The TCRdb protein, from a much larger clone, departs from this DNA's translation at residue 4, likely by read error; the protein shown derives from the DNA. V usage is TRDV1 and J usage is TRDJ1; the D call may be TRDD2 or TRDD3 (5 bases each). Germline CDR1 reads TSWWSYY; CDR2 reads QGS. CDR3 length: 21 residues. The CDR3 DNA sequence: TGTGCTCTTAGGGAACTAGAGGAAGTGCCCATGCCCTACTGGTACACCGATAAACTCATCTTT. Residues: CALRELEEVPMPYWYTDKLIF.

This clone was seen a handful of times. This likely reflects a read error, since a far larger clone is one base away. The sample carries other DNA sequences with the same CDR3. The J gene is uncalled and the V gene is TRDV2; the D call TRDD3 from the table was never checked on the DNA. In germline, CDR1 is GEAIGNYY, CDR2 EKD. This CDR3 spans 17 amino acids. The CDR3 is CACDTAGVTSGTDKLIF. CDR3 DNA: TGTGCCTGTGACACCGCCGGGGTCACCTCGGGGACCGATAAGCTCATCTTT.

This clone was detected only a few times. TCRdb lists the protein of a much larger clone for this DNA, which differs at residue 8, so this is likely a read error; the protein given here is translated from the DNA itself. The chain recombines TRDV2 with TRDJ1; TRDD3 agrees at 8 bases. Matching the DNA to germline supplied the J gene, which TCRdb does not give. Unmatched junction bases numbered 18, after V lost 1 base and J lost 0 bases. Germline loops: CDR1 GEAIGNYY, CDR2 EKD. The length of the CDR3 is 20 residues. The CDR3 DNA follows: TGTGCCTGTGACACTCTTCCCGAGACTGGGGGTCTACTGGACACCGATAAACTCATCTTT. The encoded protein is CACDTLPETGGLLDTDKLIF.

As for this clone: Given a far larger clone just one base away, this is likely a sequencing read error. Other DNA variants within this sample encode the same CDR3. The CDR3 region is CALGVMKGTRQLGERVYTDKLIF. In DNA, the CDR3 is TGTGCTCTTGGGGTCATGAAGGGTACGAGACAATTGGGGGAGAGAGTTTACACCGATAAACTCATCTTT. The chain recombines TRDV1 with TRDJ1; TRDD3 matches 7 bases. The J gene, absent from TCRdb, was called here by matching the DNA to germline. Trimming at V came to 4 bases and at J to 0 bases, leaving 29 bases not matched to a gene. The CDR3 covers 23 residues. Germline values: CDR1 TSWWSYY, CDR2 QGS.

For this clone: The TCRdb record carries a much larger clone's protein, which differs from this DNA's translation at residue 4; a read error is the likely cause, and the protein listed here is the DNA translation. The rearrangement links TRDV2 to TRDJ1, with 10 bases lining up with TRDD3. No J segment appears in TCRdb, so it was assigned here by matching the sequence to germline. The CDR3 totals 20 residues. The germline CDR1 and CDR2 sequences are GEAIGNYY and EKD. CDR3 nucleotides: TGTGCCTGTGGCACCGAAGACAGGTTGACTGGGGGATTGTACACCGATAAACTCATCTTT. Its translation is CACGTEDRLTGGLYTDKLIF.

As for this clone: The protein TCRdb lists belongs to a much larger clone and differs from this DNA's translation at residue 15, which points to a read error; the protein shown is made from the DNA. J is TRDJ1 and V is TRDV1; 9 positions match TRDD2. The CDR3 has 19 amino acids. CDR1 is TSWWSYY, CDR2 QGS, per germline. With V trimmed by 3 bases and J by 7 bases, 21 bases remained unmatched. CDR3 amino acids: CALGDAGLPTSPRVSKLIF. DNA of the CDR3: TGTGCTCTTGGGGACGCAGGCCTTCCTACGTCTCCCCGAGTGAGTAAACTCATCTTT.

In this sample, this clone turned up a few times. A far larger clone is one nucleotide away, so this likely arose from a read error. At the DNA level, this CDR3 is encoded by other sequences in the same sample as well. The genes are TRDV1 and TRDJ1, with 12 bases that match TRDD3. The CDR3 length is 28 residues. V lost 0 bases and J lost 3; bases outside the gene matches: 38. Germline lookup yields CDR1 TSWWSYY and CDR2 QGS. The CDR3 spells CALGELRGYRGPGYWGIQYPYYADKLIF. The CDR3 DNA follows: TGTGCTCTTGGGGAACTAAGGGGGTACCGTGGACCCGGATACTGGGGGATACAATACCCCTACTACGCCGATAAACTCATCTTT.

This clone was counted only a few times. This DNA's translation and the protein TCRdb lists, from a much larger clone, do not match at residue 10, likely due to a read error; the protein shown is translated from the DNA. The chain has TRDV1 and TRDJ1; TRDD2 or TRDD3 may be the D gene (8 bases each). The CDR3 covers 23 residues. Germline-derived CDR1 and CDR2 are TSWWSYY and QGS. V dropped 2 bases and J dropped 0 bases, with 34 bases sitting between them. The CDR3 region has the DNA TGTGCTCTTGGGGAATCTTACTTCCTACGCTTCAGGTGGGGGATCGGGTACACCGATAAACTCATCTTT. Amino acids: CALGESYFLRFRWGIGYTDKLIF.

This clone showed up just a few times. The mismatch at residue 11 between this DNA's translation and the TCRdb protein of a much larger clone likely reflects a read error; the protein shown is translated from the DNA. This chain uses TRDV1 with TRDJ2, with 11 nucleotides matching TRDD3. No J segment appears in TCRdb, so it was assigned here by matching the sequence to germline. This CDR3 is 23 amino acids long. CDR1 and CDR2 (germline): TSWWSYY, QGS. With V trimmed by 0 bases and J by 0 bases, 18 bases remained unmatched. The CDR3 spells CALGELGRETCWGILSLTAQLFF. Here the CDR3 DNA reads TGTGCTCTTGGGGAACTAGGTAGGGAGACCTGCTGGGGGATACTCTCTTTGACAGCACAACTCTTCTTT.

About this clone itself: TCRdb assigns this DNA the protein of a much larger clone, which departs from its translation at residue 11; this likely reflects a read error, and the protein shown comes from translating the DNA. The V call is TRDV3, the J call TRDJ1; D is unresolved. The J gene was not available in TCRdb and was assigned here by matching the DNA to germline segments. Germline assignment: CDR1 TVYSNPD and CDR2 GDNSRS (reference sequence). V lost 3 bases and J 0 bases, leaving 29 bases between the germline ends. This CDR3 comprises 19 residues. CDR3 protein: CALSLRRYDHAWYTDKLIF. The CDR3 DNA follows: TGTGCCTTGAGCTTGCGTAGGTACGACCACGCCTGGTACACCGATAAACTCATCTTT.

This clone was detected a few times. A far larger clone lies a single base away; this is likely a read error. This sample also contains other DNA sequences that code for the same CDR3. The rearrangement links TRDV1 to TRDJ1; 13 nucleotides agree with TRDD3. The J gene, left out of TCRdb, was set here by checking the DNA against germline. CDR3 length equals 25 residues. Germline values: CDR1 TSWWSYY, CDR2 QGS. The CDR3 DNA follows: TGTGCTCTTGGGGAACCCCACAGGCTTCCTGTACGTACTGGGGGATACGCCGGGTACACCGACAAACTCATCTTT. Translation gives CALGEPHRLPVRTGGYAGYTDKLIF.

This clone occurred a few times. Given a far larger clone just one base away, this is likely a sequencing read error. The sample has other DNA sequences that encode this CDR3 too. No J gene was called, and the V gene is TRDV3; TRDD3 is taken as the D call from the table, unchecked against the DNA. The CDR3 is 19 residues long. From germline, CDR1 is TVYSNPD and CDR2 GDNSRS (reference sequence). This CDR3 reads CASTNSRPFYWGTHKELIF. The CDR3 bases are TGTGCCTCCACTAATTCCCGCCCTTTCTACTGGGGGACCCATAAAGAACTCATCTTC.

This clone appeared many times. For this DNA, TCRdb reports the protein of a much larger clone, which diverges at residue 14, most likely from a read error; the protein presented here is translated directly from the DNA. V is TRDV1 and J is TRDJ1, with D hard to call. The CDR3 length is 21 residues. Trimming cost V 1 base and J 1 base, with 28 bases left between them. Germline V gene data show CDR1 as TSWWSYY and CDR2 as QGS. CDR3 nucleotide sequence: TGTGCTCTTGGGGAACCCCAAAGACATTCCGAGAGGGTATGCGCCACCGATAAACTCATCTTT. This encodes CALGEPQRHSERVCATDKLIF.

Comments on this clone: TCRdb has a much larger clone's protein, which differs at residue 10 from the translation of this DNA, likely because of a read error; what is shown is the protein translated from the DNA. The J gene is TRDJ1, the V gene TRDV1, with 8 positions matching TRDD3. With 6 bases clipped from V and 1 base from J, the junction kept 28 bases outside the gene matches. Germline V gene lookup returns CDR1 TSWWSYY and CDR2 QGS. The CDR3 has 22 residues. The CDR3 is CALGVNPPSNDQCGIRTDKLIF. The CDR3 DNA reads as TGTGCTCTTGGTGTAAACCCGCCTTCCAACGACCAATGTGGGATACGCACCGATAAACTCATCTTT.

This clone was recorded many times. Other DNA sequences in the sample encode the same CDR3. CDR3 protein: CACDPKRVLGDVYTDKLIF. The CDR3 DNA sequence: TGTGCCTGTGACCCAAAAAGGGTACTGGGGGACGTGTACACCGATAAACTCATCTTT. The chain recombines TRDV2 with TRDJ1; 9 nucleotides agree with TRDD3. Germline CDR1 is GEAIGNYY and CDR2 is EKD. J gave up 0 bases and V 3 bases, and 16 bases lay outside the gene matches. This CDR3 is 19 amino acids long.

In this sample, this clone turned up a few times. Given a far larger clone just one base away, this is likely a sequencing read error. This sample also contains other DNA sequences that code for the same CDR3. The chain links TRDV1 to TRDJ1; TRDD2 might be the D (6 bases). As TCRdb names no J gene, one was assigned here on the basis of a DNA match to germline. Germline lookup yields CDR1 TSWWSYY and CDR2 QGS. There are 22 residues in the CDR3. Trimming pared 0 bases from V and 1 base from J, leaving 30 bases between. The CDR3 nucleotides read TGTGCTCTTGGGGAACTATCCTTCCCCAAATCCCCGTCGTGGACGAGCACCGATAAACTCATCTTT. It codes for CALGELSFPKSPSWTSTDKLIF.

On this clone: The protein in TCRdb stems from a much larger clone and differs at residue 7 from this DNA's translation, likely a read error; here the protein is translated from the DNA. The chain is built from TRDV1 and TRDJ1; 12 nucleotides align to TRDD3. The CDR3 spans 25 residues. Germline loops: CDR1 TSWWSYY, CDR2 QGS. The CDR3 is CALGDTRGRNYWGIPPSLYTDKLIF. CDR3 coding DNA: TGTGCTCTTGGGGATACCCGCGGGAGGAACTACTGGGGGATACCCCCATCCTTGTACACAGATAAACTCATCTTT.

This clone is termed medium-sized. Different DNA sequences within this sample yield the same CDR3. The chain recombines TRDV1 with TRDJ1; 12 bases agree with TRDD3. Germline lookup yields CDR1 TSWWSYY and CDR2 QGS. The CDR3 spans 17 residues. V shed 1 base and J 6 bases; nucleotides not matched to a gene: 9. As DNA, the CDR3 is TGTGCTCTTGGGGAACGGGGCGTACTGGGGGATACCCATAAACTCATCTTT. It specifies CALGERGVLGDTHKLIF.